Presented here are 17 T cell receptor beta chains from one specimen sequenced in a study of OX40 agonist ivuxolimab in advanced cancers. The protocol was immunoSEQ multiplex PCR, while the TCRdb copy is restricted to in-frame clones and leaves out a portion. Seen here are about 79,000 clones, less than 85% observed once, and the top ten hold roughly 0.5%. This specimen was CD4+ or CD8+ T cells sorted from blood, taken in a trial of the OX40 agonist ivuxolimab. Receptors originate from an adult with an advanced solid tumor such as melanoma, head and neck, liver or kidney cancer.

This clone was counted once. The chain couples TRBV5-4 to TRBJ1-3; D remains ambiguous. The CDR3 runs 17 residues. CDR1 SGHNT and CDR2 YYREEE come from the germline V gene (reference sequence). V shed 7 bases and J shed 6 bases, with 26 bases lying between them. The CDR3 loop reads CASGSIWEEEGKNTIYF. CDR3 bases: TGTGCCAGCGGATCTATCTGGGAAGAAGAGGGAAAAAACACCATATATTTT.

The rearrangement joins TRBV11-2 to TRBJ1-2, with a tentative D call TRBD1 (5 bases). V gave up 3 bases and J gave up 4 bases, with 12 bases separating them. This CDR3 spans 14 amino acids. Germline CDR1 and CDR2: SGHAT and FQNNGV. As DNA, the CDR3 is TGTGCCAGCAGCTTGGGGGGGGGAGGCTATGGCTACACCTTC. Amino acids: CASSLGGGGYGYTF.

The rearrangement joins TRBV7-9 to TRBJ2-3; 8 positions match TRBD1. The V and J ends lost 3 bases and 6 bases, in that order; junction bases with no gene match: 8. CDR1 is SEHNR, CDR2 FQNEAQ, per germline (reference sequence). The CDR3 length is 15 residues. CDR3 DNA sequence: TGTGCCAGCAGCTTCGGACAGGGAGGCGAGGATACGCAGTATTTT. The encoded protein is CASSFGQGGEDTQYF.

The rearrangement uses TRBV6-1 and TRBJ2-7; D ambiguous. V lost 2 bases to trimming and J lost 5 bases, with 19 bases between them. Germline CDR1 and CDR2: MNHNS and SASEGT. The CDR3 runs 16 residues. The CDR3 loop reads CASSETPEGFMDEQYF. For the CDR3, the DNA is TGTGCCAGCAGTGAAACCCCCGAAGGGTTTATGGACGAGCAGTACTTC.

Worth noting for this clone: One end of the junction does not line up with germline, which may come from a read error. The rearrangement uses TRBV7-2 and TRBJ1-1; D not resolved. The CDR3 is 11 amino acids. Germline loops: CDR1 SGHTA, CDR2 FQGNSA. CDR3 loop: CQVRMNTEAFF. The CDR3 coding sequence is TGCCAGGTGCGGATGAACACTGAAGCTTTCTTT.

J is TRBJ2-1 and V is TRBV18; D is perhaps TRBD2 (5 bases). Germline V gives CDR1 KGHSH, CDR2 LQKENI. V was pared by 2 bases and J by 7 bases, with 15 bases between. This CDR3 region has 15 residues. The CDR3 loop reads CASSPKGAPENEQFF. For the CDR3, the DNA is TGTGCCAGCTCACCAAAGGGAGCCCCAGAGAATGAGCAGTTCTTC.

This rearrangement joins TRBV6-5 to TRBJ1-2, with TRBD1 identical over 11 bases. CDR1 and CDR2 from the germline V gene are MNHEY and SVGAGI. This CDR3 comprises 15 residues. With 4 bases clipped from V and 6 bases from J, the junction kept 7 bases outside the gene matches. CDR3 protein: CASSLSRTGGNGYTF. CDR3 in DNA: TGTGCCAGCAGTTTATCTAGGACAGGGGGCAATGGCTACACCTTC.

V gene TRBV27 combines with J gene TRBJ1-4; TRBD1 is a possible D gene (5 bases). CDR3 length: 17 amino acids. Germline lookup yields CDR1 MNHEY and CDR2 SMNVEV (reference sequence). Trimming cost V 1 base and J 6 bases, with 18 bases left between them. The CDR3 protein is CASSLLSKGLKYEKLFF. DNA of the CDR3: TGTGCCAGCAGTTTATTATCGAAGGGGCTGAAGTATGAAAAACTGTTTTTT. The full variable domain, in which reference TRBV27 and TRBJ1-4 provide the parts outside the CDR3, is EAQVTQNPRYLITVTGKKLTVTCSQNMNHEYMSWYRQDPGLGLRQIYYSMNVEVTDKGDVPEGYKVSRKEKRNFPLILESPSPNQTSLYFCASSLLSKGLKYEKLFFGSGTQLSVL.

The V gene is TRBV11-3, the J gene TRBJ2-3, with unresolved D. V lost 0 bases and J lost 0, with 7 bases in between. The germline gives CDR1 SGHNT, CDR2 YENEEA. The CDR3 length is 15 residues. As DNA, the CDR3 is TGTGCCAGCAGCTTAGAGGGCCGTAGCACAGATACGCAGTATTTT. Amino acids: CASSLEGRSTDTQYF. Full variable domain (outside the CDR3, taken from reference TRBV11-3 and TRBJ2-3): EAGVVQSPRYKIIEKKQPVAFWCNPISGHNTLYWYLQNLGQGPELLIRYENEEAVDDSQLPKDRFSAERLKGVDSTLKIQPAELGDSAVYLCASSLEGRSTDTQYFGPGTRLTVL.

V is TRBV6-5 and J is TRBJ1-3; D not certain. The CDR3 is 14 residues long. Trimming stripped 8 bases from V and 0 bases from J, with 11 bases between. CDR1 and CDR2 (germline): MNHEY, SVGAGI. The CDR3 region is CASARTASGNTIYF. DNA of the CDR3: TGTGCCAGCGCAAGAACAGCCTCTGGAAACACCATATATTTT.

The chain is built from TRBV5-1 and TRBJ2-1; no reliable D call. Germline V gives CDR1 SGHRS, CDR2 YFSETQ. Trimming took 0 bases from V and 0 from J, leaving 7 bases between them. This CDR3 is 15 amino acids long. DNA for the CDR3: TGCGCCAGCAGCTTGGCCGCGAGCTCCTACAATGAGCAGTTCTTC. Its protein product is CASSLAASSYNEQFF.

V is TRBV7-9 and J is TRBJ1-5; weak D call: TRBD1 (5 bases). The CDR3 extends over 15 amino acids. Germline V gives CDR1 SEHNR, CDR2 FQNEAQ (reference sequence). Trimming removed 1 base at V and 5 bases at J, with 12 bases between. The CDR3 sequence is CASSLVWGGDQPQHF. The CDR3 coding sequence is TGTGCCAGCAGCTTAGTTTGGGGCGGGGATCAGCCCCAGCATTTT.

The chain carries TRBV6-5 and TRBJ2-2; 9 bases line up with TRBD1. Germline V gives CDR1 MNHEY, CDR2 SVGAGI. This CDR3 has 15 amino acids. V was pared by 5 bases and J by 4 bases, with 5 bases of the junction left unmatched. CDR3: CASSKGQGSTGELFF. The CDR3 nucleotides are TGTGCCAGCAGTAAAGGACAGGGGTCCACCGGGGAGCTGTTTTTT.

The rearrangement uses TRBV18 and TRBJ2-3; a weak D match, TRBD1 (5 bases). The CDR3 sequence is 15 residues long. V was cut by 3 bases and J by 2 bases, with 12 bases left in between. Germline loops: CDR1 KGHSH, CDR2 LQKENI. CDR3 bases: TGTGCCAGCTCACCGGACAAATCTTACACAGATACGCAGTATTTT. Translated: CASSPDKSYTDTQYF.

The rearrangement links TRBV6-5 to TRBJ1-1; 7 bases align to TRBD1. This CDR3 is built from 14 residues. V gave up 7 bases and J gave up 0 bases; unmatched junction bases: 5. In germline, CDR1 is MNHEY, CDR2 SVGAGI. The CDR3 coding sequence is TGTGCCAGCAAGGGGGCACTCCTGAACACTGAAGCTTTCTTT. Its protein is CASKGALLNTEAFF.

The chain carries TRBV7-2 and TRBJ1-3; D is possibly TRBD1 (5 bases). The CDR3 spans 17 residues. Germline assignment: CDR1 SGHTA and CDR2 FQGNSA. The V end lost 0 bases, the J end lost 0 bases, and 12 bases lay between the germline ends. The CDR3, as DNA: TGTGCCAGCAGCTTAGCTAGGGGATGGGGCTCTGGAAACACCATATATTTT. Amino acid sequence: CASSLARGWGSGNTIYF.

The CDR3 loop reads CAISQTGGAADSNQPQHF. The DNA for the CDR3 is TGTGCCATCAGTCAGACAGGGGGCGCGGCGGATAGCAATCAGCCCCAGCATTTT. J is TRBJ1-5 and V is TRBV10-3, with 10 bases lining up with TRBD1. Germline trimming cut 5 bases from V and 0 bases from J; bases unmatched to any gene: 10. Germline values: CDR1 ENHRY, CDR2 SYGVKD. This CDR3 is 18 amino acids long.